This TCR beta chain was sequenced for a study of blood T cell repertoires in COVID-19. Study information: PBMCs, B-cell-depleted T cells, or T cells were the source of the cDNA or gDNA that made up the material.

Original analysis: Reference gene primers were amplified, and this amplification served to estimate nucleated cell counts. Here immunoSEQ multiplex PCR was the method, and the copy in TCRdb shows in-frame clones only, minus some. For V, J and clone size, that table is used; D and trimming come from the DNA. Of 150,000 to 200,000 clones in the sample, about 85% were seen once. CDR1 DFQATT and CDR2 SNEGSKA come from the germline V gene (reference sequence). V dropped 3 bases and J dropped 6 bases, with 19 bases sitting between them. The CDR3 spans 15 residues. The sequenced sample consisted of peripheral blood. V gene TRBV20-1 combines with J gene TRBJ2-3; TRBD2 is a possible D gene (6 bases). This receptor was taken from a woman of 80 years or more in a cohort sampled during active or convalescent COVID-19. Written as DNA, the CDR3 is TGCAGTGCTAGTTCGGTTAGCGGACCCACGGATACGCAGTATTTT. Protein sequence: CSASSVSGPTDTQYF.